This paragraph covers one T cell receptor beta chain sequence. Repertoires were generated with immunoSEQ multiplex PCR, while TCRdb's copy carries only in-frame clones and drops some. Of around 77,000 clones in the sample, over 60% are singletons; the top ten hold 28%. Germline assignment: CDR1 DFQATT and CDR2 SNEGSKA (reference sequence). The CDR3 runs 16 residues. The V segment lost 3 bases and the J segment 13 bases; nucleotides outside the gene matches: 19. This sample is part of a study of blood T cell repertoires in COVID-19. The rearrangement joins TRBV20-1 to TRBJ1-1; 11 bases match TRBD1. This TCR was recovered from a woman older than 75 with active or convalescent COVID-19. Material: peripheral blood. The CDR3 DNA sequence: TGCAGTGCTAGTCCTGTCCTCTCGGGACAGGGGGGTGCATTTTTCTTT. Amino acid sequence: CSASPVLSGQGGAFFF.